These T cell receptor beta chains were read from a single sample in a study of radiation and T cells in renal cell carcinoma. Assay: immunoSEQ multiplex PCR; the TCRdb copy retains only in-frame clones and omits some. The sample has roughly 150,000 clones, roughly 90% seen once. The sample was blood, taken from a patient whose treatment included radiotherapy and nephrectomy. The source is a woman in her forties or fifties with renal cell carcinoma. Both conserved end residues are part of each CDR3. The D gene is left open where the match is weak. Not all rows give a size; the values are once, few, many and, for expanded clones, a class.

D gene: TRBD1; clone size: NA; V gene: TRBV9; J gene: TRBJ2-7; CDR3 protein: CASSEGTGGLEQYF; CDR3 DNA: TGTGCCAGCAGCGAGGGGACAGGGGGTCTCGAGCAGTACTTC
D gene: NA; clone size: few; V gene: TRBV29-1; J gene: TRBJ1-1; CDR3 protein: CSVEEEGTNTEAFF; CDR3 DNA: TGCAGCGTTGAAGAGGAGGGAACGAACACTGAAGCTTTCTTT
D gene: NA; clone size: NA; V gene: TRBV7-2; J gene: TRBJ1-2; CDR3 protein: CASSLDFGAGVPGYTF; CDR3 DNA: TGTGCCAGCAGCTTAGACTTTGGGGCAGGGGTCCCTGGCTACACCTTC
D gene: NA; clone size: NA; V gene: TRBV5-1; J gene: TRBJ2-5; CDR3 protein: CASSPAFRVASQETQYF; CDR3 DNA: TGCGCCAGCAGCCCCGCGTTCAGGGTGGCTTCCCAAGAGACCCAGTACTTC
D gene: TRBD1; clone size: NA; V gene: TRBV5-4; J gene: TRBJ1-1; CDR3 protein: CASSAGTGRTEAFF; CDR3 DNA: TGTGCCAGCAGCGCCGGGACAGGGAGGACTGAAGCTTTCTTT
D gene: NA; clone size: NA; V gene: TRBV4-2; J gene: TRBJ1-6; CDR3 protein: CASSQDKGRPNSPLHF; CDR3 DNA: TGTGCCAGCAGCCAAGATAAGGGACGGCCAAATTCACCCCTCCACTTT
D gene: NA; clone size: NA; V gene: TRBV7-3; J gene: TRBJ2-5; CDR3 protein: CASSLLGGGEETQYF; CDR3 DNA: TGTGCCAGCAGCTTACTAGGAGGTGGGGAGGAGACCCAGTACTTC
D gene: NA; clone size: few; V gene: TRBV6-6; J gene: TRBJ1-6; CDR3 protein: CASADGNSPLHF; CDR3 DNA: TGTGCCAGCGCAGACGGAAATTCACCCCTCCACTTT
D gene: NA; clone size: NA; V gene: TRBV9; J gene: TRBJ2-3; CDR3 protein: CASNPSGSTDTQYF; CDR3 DNA: TGTGCCAGCAACCCAAGCGGCAGCACAGATACGCAGTATTTT
D gene: NA; clone size: NA; V gene: TRBV4-3; J gene: TRBJ1-1; CDR3 protein: CASSQEVGQNTEAFF; CDR3 DNA: TGCGCCAGCAGCCAAGAGGTAGGACAGAACACTGAAGCTTTCTTT
D gene: NA; clone size: NA; V gene: TRBV5-4; J gene: TRBJ1-2; CDR3 protein: CASSSPGAAAGYTF; CDR3 DNA: TGTGCCAGCAGCTCGCCAGGGGCTGCGGCTGGCTACACCTTC
D gene: TRBD1; clone size: NA; V gene: TRBV19; J gene: TRBJ1-2; CDR3 protein: CASSITGGNYGYTF; CDR3 DNA: TGTGCCAGTAGTATAACAGGGGGCAATTATGGCTACACCTTC
D gene: NA; clone size: NA; V gene: TRBV18; J gene: TRBJ1-2; CDR3 protein: CASSPGVGDYGYTF; CDR3 DNA: TGTGCCAGCTCACCAGGGGTCGGGGACTATGGCTACACCTTC
D gene: TRBD1; clone size: NA; V gene: TRBV7-9; J gene: TRBJ1-2; CDR3 protein: CASSPSFYRGDYGYTF; CDR3 DNA: TGTGCCAGCAGCCCGTCATTCTACAGGGGCGATTATGGCTACACCTTC